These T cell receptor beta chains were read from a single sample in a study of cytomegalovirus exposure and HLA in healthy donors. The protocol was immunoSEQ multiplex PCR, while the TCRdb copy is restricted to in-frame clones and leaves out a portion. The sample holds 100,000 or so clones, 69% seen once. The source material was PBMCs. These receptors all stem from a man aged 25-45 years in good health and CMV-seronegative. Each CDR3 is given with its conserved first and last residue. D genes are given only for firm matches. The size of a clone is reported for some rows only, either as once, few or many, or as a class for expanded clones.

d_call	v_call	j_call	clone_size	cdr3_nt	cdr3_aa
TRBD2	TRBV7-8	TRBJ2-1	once	TGTGCCAGCAGCCCGCGGGAGAGTGGGTACAATGAGCAGTTCTTC	CASSPRESGYNEQFF
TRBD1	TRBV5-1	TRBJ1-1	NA	TGCGCCAGCAGCTTCCAGGGGGCAGTGAACACTGAAGCTTTCTTT	CASSFQGAVNTEAFF
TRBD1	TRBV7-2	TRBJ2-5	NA	TGTGCCAGCAGCTCTCGGACAGGGAGAGAGACCCAGTACTTC	CASSSRTGRETQYF
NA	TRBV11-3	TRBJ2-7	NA	TGTGCCAGCAGCACCCCCTTCGGGAGCCAGAGATACGAGCAGTACTTC	CASSTPFGSQRYEQYF
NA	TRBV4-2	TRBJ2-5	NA	TGTGCCAGCAGCCAAGGAATACAGGGCGGCGAGACCCAGTACTTC	CASSQGIQGGETQYF
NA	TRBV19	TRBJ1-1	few	TGTGCCAGTCATTCCCCGACAGGTGGCCCCCGGAACACTGAAGCTTTCTTT	CASHSPTGGPRNTEAFF
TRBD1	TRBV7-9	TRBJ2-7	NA	TGTGCCAGCAGCCCTATTGGACAGGGGTTGGGCGAGCAGTACTTC	CASSPIGQGLGEQYF
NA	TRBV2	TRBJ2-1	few	TGTGCCAGCAGTGTTGGAGGTTTTGAGCAGTTCTTC	CASSVGGFEQFF
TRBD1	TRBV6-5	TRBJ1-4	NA	TGTGCCAGCAGTTACCAGGGGGCTTCTAGGAAACTGTTTTTT	CASSYQGASRKLFF
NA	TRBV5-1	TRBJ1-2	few	TGCGCCAGCAGCTTACTATTACAGGGAGGGGGCTATGGCTACACCTTC	CASSLLLQGGGYGYTF
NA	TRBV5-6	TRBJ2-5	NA	TGTGCCAGCAGCTCCCTTTCGAAAAGCAAAGAGACCCAGTACTTC	CASSSLSKSKETQYF
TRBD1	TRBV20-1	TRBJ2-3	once	TGCAGTGCAAAGGACAGGGGGTCGGTGGAATTT	CSAKDRGSVEF
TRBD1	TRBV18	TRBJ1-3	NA	TGTGCCAGCTCGCCTTCCACAGGGGCTGGAAACACCATATATTTT	CASSPSTGAGNTIYF
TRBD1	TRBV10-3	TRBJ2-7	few	TGTGCCATCAGTGGGACAGGGTACGACGAGCAGTACTTC	CAISGTGYDEQYF
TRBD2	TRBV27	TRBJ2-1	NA	TGTGCCAGCAGTTTACCGGGAGGTCTCTCCTACAATGAGCAGTTCTTC	CASSLPGGLSYNEQFF
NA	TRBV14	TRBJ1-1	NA	TGTGCCAGCAGCCCAAGAAACAGGGCTGAAGCTTTCTTT	CASSPRNRAEAFF
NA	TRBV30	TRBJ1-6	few	TGTGCCTGGACGGGTTATAATTCACCCCTCCACTTT	CAWTGYNSPLHF
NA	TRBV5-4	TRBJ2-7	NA	TGTGCCAGCAGCTTGGAGAGCTACGAGCAGTACTTC	CASSLESYEQYF
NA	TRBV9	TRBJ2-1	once	TGTGCCAGCAGCCCAACCCCGAGGGCCTCCTACAATGAGCAGTTCTTC	CASSPTPRASYNEQFF
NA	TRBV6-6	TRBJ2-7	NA	TGTGCCAGCAGTTACTCCGGCGGATCCTACGAGCAGTACTTC	CASSYSGGSYEQYF
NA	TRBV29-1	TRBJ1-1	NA	TGCAGCTTTTCCCGGGAGAACACTGAAGCTTTCTTT	CSFSRENTEAFF
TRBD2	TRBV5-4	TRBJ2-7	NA	TGTGCCAGCAGCTTGGCCTGGACTAGCGGGAGAAACGAGCAGTACTTC	CASSLAWTSGRNEQYF
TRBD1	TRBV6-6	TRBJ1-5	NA	TGTGCCAGCCGTAAGGCTGGGACAGGAGATAATCAGCCCCAGCATTTT	CASRKAGTGDNQPQHF
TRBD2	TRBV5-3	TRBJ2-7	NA	TGTGCCAGAAGCTGTGGTGGTAGCGGGAGGGCATCGGAATACGAGCAGTACTTC	CARSCGGSGRASEYEQYF
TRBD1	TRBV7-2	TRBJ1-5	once	TGTGCCAGCAGCTCGGACAGGAGTCAGCCCCAGCATTTT	CASSSDRSQPQHF
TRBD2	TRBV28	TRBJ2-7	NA	TGTGCCAGCAGGGCGGGACTAGCGGGAGCCTACGAGCAGTACTTC	CASRAGLAGAYEQYF
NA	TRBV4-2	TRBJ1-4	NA	TGTGCCAGCAGCCAAGATAGTTCTAATGAAAAACTGTTTTTT	CASSQDSSNEKLFF
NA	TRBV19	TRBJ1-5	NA	TGTGCCAGTAAGGGCAGGGCTCCGTCTAGCAATCAGCCCCAGCATTTT	CASKGRAPSSNQPQHF
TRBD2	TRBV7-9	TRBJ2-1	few	TGTGCCAGCAACCCCGGGACTAGGAGTGAGCAGTTCTTC	CASNPGTRSEQFF
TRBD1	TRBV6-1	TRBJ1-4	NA	TGTGCCAGCAGTGAGAGGGACAGGGGGCCTCTAACTAATGAAAAACTGTTTTTT	CASSERDRGPLTNEKLFF
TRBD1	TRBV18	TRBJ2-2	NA	TGTGCCAGCTCCACAGGAACAGGGGGCACGAGCACCGGGGAGCTGTTTTTT	CASSTGTGGTSTGELFF
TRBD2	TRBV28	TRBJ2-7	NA	TGTGCCAGCACAAGGACTAGCGGGTATTCCTACGAGCAGTACTTC	CASTRTSGYSYEQYF
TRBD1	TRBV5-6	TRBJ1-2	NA	TGTGCCAGCAGCGGGGACAGGGGAGCCTATGGCTACACCTTC	CASSGDRGAYGYTF
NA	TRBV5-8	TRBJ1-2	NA	TGTGCCAGCAGCTTAGGAGGGGAGGAAGGCTACACCTTC	CASSLGGEEGYTF
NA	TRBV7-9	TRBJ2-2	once	TGTGCCAGCAGCTTAGAGACCGGGTCCACTGGGGAGCTGTTTTTT	CASSLETGSTGELFF
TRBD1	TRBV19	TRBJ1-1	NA	TGTGCCAGTAGTACCCGGGACAGGGGTGCGAACACTGAAGCTTTCTTT	CASSTRDRGANTEAFF
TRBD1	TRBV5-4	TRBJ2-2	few	TGTGCCAGCAGCACCGGGACAGCTTATAACACCGGGGAGCTGTTTTTT	CASSTGTAYNTGELFF
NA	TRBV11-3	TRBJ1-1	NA	TGTGCCAGCAGCTTCCGTTATAGGAGGGGAGCTAGTTACACTGAAGCTTTCTTT	CASSFRYRRGASYTEAFF
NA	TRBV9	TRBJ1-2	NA	TGTGCCAGCAGCGTATCCCTGGAGGCAGGTGGTGGCTACACCTTC	CASSVSLEAGGGYTF
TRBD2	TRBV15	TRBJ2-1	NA	TGTGCCACCAGCAGAGTTGGGGGAGGGCTTTATAATGAGCAGTTCTTC	CATSRVGGGLYNEQFF
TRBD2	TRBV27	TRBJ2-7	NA	TGTGCCAGCAGTCTCACCTCGGGAGGGCCCTACGAGCAGTACTTC	CASSLTSGGPYEQYF